This T cell receptor beta chain originates from a study of molecular identifiers for immune sequencing clone quantification. As to this clonotype: A clone one base away is much larger, so this may be a read error.

Germline CDR1 is MNHEY and CDR2 is SMNVEV (reference sequence). This CDR3 has 15 amino acids. MiXCR, run by TCRdb on the PCR reads, gives a single entry per CDR3 protein. The sample holds 250,000 to 400,000 distinct CDR3 sequences, about a fifth seen once. The receptor was isolated from a human donor in good health. Some libraries in this study had Jurkat cell RNA spiked in. Sequencing was carried out using naive CD8+ T cells from blood, with Jurkat cell RNA spiked in. Subset noted: FACS-sorted CD8+CD4-CCR7+CD45RA+ naive T cells. The rearrangement joins TRBV27 to TRBJ2-1; TRBD2 agrees at 9 bases. The DNA for the CDR3 is TGTGCCGGCAGTTTTCGCCTAGCGGGGCCCAATGAGCAGTTCTTC. Residues: CAGSFRLAGPNEQFF.